This TCR beta chain was observed in a study of cytomegalovirus exposure and HLA in healthy donors. Overall study context: Out of approximately 400 genotyped donors, 81% belonged to the Caucasian-associated ancestry cluster.

Broader study findings: The listing of roughly 160 TCR beta chains classed them as cytomegalovirus-associated.

PCR employed 60 Vbeta and 13 Jbeta primers. Only in-frame clones appear in the TCRdb table, and some are missing; sequencing was by immunoSEQ multiplex PCR. The repertoire holds more than 95,000 clones, with approximately 70% as singletons. About this clone itself: What it binds is unknown.

This CDR3 comprises 16 residues. Deletions cut 6 bases from V and 4 bases from J, with 21 bases between. Germline loops: CDR1 WNHNN, CDR2 SYGVQD (reference sequence). The clonotype comes from a man between 60 and 75 years old in good health and CMV-seropositive. V usage is TRBV10-1 and J usage is TRBJ1-2; TRBD1 is a possible D gene (5 bases). The material sequenced was PBMCs. The CDR3 bases are TGCGCCAGCAGAGATGGAAGCAGGGAGGGGTTCTATGGCTACACCTTC. Translation: CASRDGSREGFYGYTF.